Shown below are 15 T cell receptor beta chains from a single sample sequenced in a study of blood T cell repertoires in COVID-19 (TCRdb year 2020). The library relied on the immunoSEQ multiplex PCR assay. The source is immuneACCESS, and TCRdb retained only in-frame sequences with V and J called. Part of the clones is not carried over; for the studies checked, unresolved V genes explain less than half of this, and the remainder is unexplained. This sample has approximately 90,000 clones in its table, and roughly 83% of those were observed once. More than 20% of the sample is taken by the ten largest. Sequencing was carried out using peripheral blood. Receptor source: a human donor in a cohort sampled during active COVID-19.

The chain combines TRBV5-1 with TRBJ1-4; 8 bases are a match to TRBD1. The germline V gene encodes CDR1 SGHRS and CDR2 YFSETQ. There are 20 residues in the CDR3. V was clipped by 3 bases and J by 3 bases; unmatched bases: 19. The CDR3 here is CASSSRGGQVSPYSNEKLFF. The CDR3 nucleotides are TGCGCCAGCAGCTCGAGAGGGGGACAGGTTTCCCCTTACTCTAATGAAAAACTGTTTTTT.

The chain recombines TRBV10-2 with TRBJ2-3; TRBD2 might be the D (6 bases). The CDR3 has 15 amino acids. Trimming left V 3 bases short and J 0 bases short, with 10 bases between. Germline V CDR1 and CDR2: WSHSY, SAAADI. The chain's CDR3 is CASSDWGRSTDTQYF. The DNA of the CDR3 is TGCGCCAGCAGTGATTGGGGGAGGAGCACAGATACGCAGTATTTT.

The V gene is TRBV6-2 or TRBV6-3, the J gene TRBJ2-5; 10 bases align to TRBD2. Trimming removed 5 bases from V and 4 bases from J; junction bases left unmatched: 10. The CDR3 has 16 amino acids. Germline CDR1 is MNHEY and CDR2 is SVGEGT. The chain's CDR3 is CASSPPLAGAGETQYF. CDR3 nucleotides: TGTGCCAGCAGTCCCCCCCTAGCGGGAGCCGGAGAGACCCAGTACTTC.

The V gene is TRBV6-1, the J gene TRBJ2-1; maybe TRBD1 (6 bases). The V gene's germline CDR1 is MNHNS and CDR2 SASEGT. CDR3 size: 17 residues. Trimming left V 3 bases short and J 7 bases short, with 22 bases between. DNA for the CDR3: TGTGCCAGCAGTGATCTCCCGACAGGAGTTCTTAGAAATGAGCAGTTCTTC. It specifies CASSDLPTGVLRNEQFF.

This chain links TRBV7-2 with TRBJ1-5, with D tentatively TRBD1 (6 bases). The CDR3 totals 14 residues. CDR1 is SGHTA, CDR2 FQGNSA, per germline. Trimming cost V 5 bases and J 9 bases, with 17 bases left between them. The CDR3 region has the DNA TGTGCCAGCAGCCCCACAGGGCGGTTGCCGCCCCAGCATTTT. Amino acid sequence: CASSPTGRLPPQHF.

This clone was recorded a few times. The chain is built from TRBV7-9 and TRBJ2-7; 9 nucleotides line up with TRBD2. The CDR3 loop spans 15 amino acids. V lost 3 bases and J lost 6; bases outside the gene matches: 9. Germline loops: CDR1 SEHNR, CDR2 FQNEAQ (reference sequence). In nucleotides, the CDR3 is TGTGCCAGCAGCTTGAGTGGCGGGAGGGCCTTCGAGCAGTACTTC. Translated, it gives CASSLSGGRAFEQYF.

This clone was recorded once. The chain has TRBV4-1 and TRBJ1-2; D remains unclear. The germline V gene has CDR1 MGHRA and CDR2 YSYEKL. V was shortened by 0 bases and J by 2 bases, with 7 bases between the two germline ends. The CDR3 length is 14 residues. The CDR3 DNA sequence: TGCGCCAGCAGCCAAGAGCAGAGGAACTATGGCTACACCTTC. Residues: CASSQEQRNYGYTF.

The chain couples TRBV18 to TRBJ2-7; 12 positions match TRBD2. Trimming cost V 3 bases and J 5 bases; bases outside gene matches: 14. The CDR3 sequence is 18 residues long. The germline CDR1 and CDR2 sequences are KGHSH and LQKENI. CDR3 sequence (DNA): TGTGCCAGCTCACCGCCAAATTCATTGACTAGCGGGAGCCACGAGCAGTACTTC. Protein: CASSPPNSLTSGSHEQYF.

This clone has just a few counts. The CDR3 protein is CASSSNPSYEQYF. The CDR3 region has the DNA TGTGCCAGCAGTTCTAATCCCTCCTACGAGCAGTACTTC. V usage is TRBV28 and J usage is TRBJ2-7; D gene ambiguous. Trimming shortened V by 4 bases and J by 0 bases, and 7 bases separated the two germline ends. This CDR3 comprises 13 residues. Germline V gene sequence: CDR1 MDHEN, CDR2 SYDVKM.

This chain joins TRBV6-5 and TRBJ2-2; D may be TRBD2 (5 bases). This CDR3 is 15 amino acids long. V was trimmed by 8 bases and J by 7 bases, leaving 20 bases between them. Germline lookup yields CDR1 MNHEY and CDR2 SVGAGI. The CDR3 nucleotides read TGTGCCAGCGGGTCAAAAGCGGAGCGAGACGGGGAGCTGTTTTTT. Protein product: CASGSKAERDGELFF.

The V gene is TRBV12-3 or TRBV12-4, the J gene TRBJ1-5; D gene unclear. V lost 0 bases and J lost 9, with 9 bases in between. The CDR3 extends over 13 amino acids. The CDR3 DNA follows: TGTGCCAGCAGTTTAGCCCAACTGAGGCCCCAGCATTTT. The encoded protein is CASSLAQLRPQHF.

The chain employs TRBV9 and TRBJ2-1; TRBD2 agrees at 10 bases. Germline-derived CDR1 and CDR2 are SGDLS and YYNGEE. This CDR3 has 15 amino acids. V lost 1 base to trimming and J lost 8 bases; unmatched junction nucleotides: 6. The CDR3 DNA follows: TGTGCCAGCAGCGTATCTAGCGGGAGCCCCTATGAGCAGTTCTTC. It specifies CASSVSSGSPYEQFF.

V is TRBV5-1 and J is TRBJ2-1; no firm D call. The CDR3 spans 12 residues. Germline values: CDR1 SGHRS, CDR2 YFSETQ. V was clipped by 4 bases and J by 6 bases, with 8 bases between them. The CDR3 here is CASSQTFNEQFF. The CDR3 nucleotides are TGCGCCAGCAGCCAGACATTCAATGAGCAGTTCTTC.

The CDR3 nucleotides read TGTGCCAGCAGCCAAGATCGGGGGGATCATGGCTACACCTTC. Protein sequence: CASSQDRGDHGYTF. This sequence joins TRBV14 and TRBJ1-2, with a possible D match to TRBD1 (5 bases). Trimming took 0 bases from V and 6 from J, leaving 11 bases between them. CDR1 and CDR2 (germline): SGHDN, FVKESK. The CDR3 extends over 14 amino acids.

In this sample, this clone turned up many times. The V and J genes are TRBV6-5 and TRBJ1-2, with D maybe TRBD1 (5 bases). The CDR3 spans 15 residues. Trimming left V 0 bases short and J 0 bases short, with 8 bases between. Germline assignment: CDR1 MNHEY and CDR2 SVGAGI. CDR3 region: CASSYSDTANYGYTF. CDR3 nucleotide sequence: TGTGCCAGCAGTTACTCGGACACAGCTAACTATGGCTACACCTTC.